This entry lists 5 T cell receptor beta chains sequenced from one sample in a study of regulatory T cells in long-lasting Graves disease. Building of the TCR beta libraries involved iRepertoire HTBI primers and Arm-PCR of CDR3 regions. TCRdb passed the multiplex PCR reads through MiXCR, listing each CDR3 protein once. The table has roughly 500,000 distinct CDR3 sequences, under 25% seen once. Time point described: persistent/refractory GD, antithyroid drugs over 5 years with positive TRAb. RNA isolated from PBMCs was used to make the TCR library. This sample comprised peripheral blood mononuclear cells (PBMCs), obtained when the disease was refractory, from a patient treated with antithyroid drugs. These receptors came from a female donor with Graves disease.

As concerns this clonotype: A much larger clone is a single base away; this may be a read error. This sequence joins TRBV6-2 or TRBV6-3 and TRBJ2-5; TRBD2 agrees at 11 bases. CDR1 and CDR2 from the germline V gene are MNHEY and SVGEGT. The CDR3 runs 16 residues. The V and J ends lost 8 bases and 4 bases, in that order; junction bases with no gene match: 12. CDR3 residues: CASGVVAGGPGETQYF. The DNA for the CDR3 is TGTGCCAGCGGTGTCGTAGCGGGAGGGCCTGGAGAGACCCAGTACTTC.

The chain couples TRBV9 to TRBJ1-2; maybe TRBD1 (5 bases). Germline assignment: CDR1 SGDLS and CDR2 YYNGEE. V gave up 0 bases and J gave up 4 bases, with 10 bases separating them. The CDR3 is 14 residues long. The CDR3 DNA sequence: TGTGCCAGCAGCGTAGTAAGTGGGGGCTATGGCTACACCTTC. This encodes CASSVVSGGYGYTF. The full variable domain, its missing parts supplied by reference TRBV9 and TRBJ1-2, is DSGVTQTPKHLITATGQRVTLRCSPRSGDLSVYWYQQSLDQGLQFLIQYYNGEERAKGNILERFSAQQFPDLHSELNLSSLELGDSALYFCASSVVSGGYGYTFGSGTRLTVV.

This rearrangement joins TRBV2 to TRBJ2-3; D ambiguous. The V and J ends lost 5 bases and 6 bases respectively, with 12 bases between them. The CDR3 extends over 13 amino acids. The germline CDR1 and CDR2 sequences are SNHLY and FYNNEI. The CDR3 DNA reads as TGTGCCAGCAGTTTCTCCGGGCGGGATACGCAGTATTTT. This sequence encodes CASSFSGRDTQYF.

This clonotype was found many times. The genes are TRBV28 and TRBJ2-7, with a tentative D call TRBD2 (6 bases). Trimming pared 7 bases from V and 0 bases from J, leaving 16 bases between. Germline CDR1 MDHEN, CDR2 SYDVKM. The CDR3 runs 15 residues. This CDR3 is CASIDPRGSSYEQYF. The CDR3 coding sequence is TGTGCCAGCATCGATCCTCGGGGGAGCTCCTACGAGCAGTACTTC.

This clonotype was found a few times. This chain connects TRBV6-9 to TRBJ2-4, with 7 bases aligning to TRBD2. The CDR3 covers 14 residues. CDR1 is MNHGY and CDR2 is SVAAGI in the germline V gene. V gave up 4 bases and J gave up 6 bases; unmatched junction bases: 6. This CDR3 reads CASSSSGEGNIQYF. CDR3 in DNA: TGTGCCAGCAGTTCCAGCGGGGAGGGAAACATTCAGTACTTC.